This TCR beta chain was observed in a study of cytomegalovirus exposure and HLA in healthy donors. Turning to the study itself: Unique TCR beta sequences numbering fewer than 130 million came from 150 million to 200 million T cells in an earlier analysis.

Study results and caveats: About 90% or about 30% of the time was how often most TCR beta V segments were productive, according to an earlier analysis. Most likely, a cluster of highly shared sequence variants arose as a sequencing artifact. Presence/absence analyses rested on an assumption that sequencing depth was roughly uniform across donors.

PCR amplification relied on 60 Vbeta primers (plus 13 Jbeta primers). Sequencing was performed with immunoSEQ multiplex PCR; in TCRdb, only in-frame clones are kept and a portion is missing. The sample carries about 140,000 clones, approximately 82% recorded once. About this clone itself: Its antigen is not identified.

The CDR3 length is 15 residues. Trimming removed 0 bases from V and 3 bases from J, with 10 bases in between. The germline V gene encodes CDR1 SGHRS and CDR2 YFSETQ. This receptor was obtained from a woman between 35 and 50 years old in good health and CMV-seronegative. This chain joins TRBV5-1 and TRBJ2-1; D may be TRBD2 (6 bases). Sequences were obtained from PBMCs. CDR3 DNA sequence: TGCGCCAGCAGCTTGGCCGGGACTGACTACAATGAGCAGTTCTTC. Encoded protein: CASSLAGTDYNEQFF.